A selection of T cell receptor beta chains follows, all from one sample in a study of blood T cell repertoires in COVID-19. Produced via immunoSEQ multiplex PCR; TCRdb's table is partial and in-frame only. Among 37,000 or so clones listed, roughly 84% were seen once. The sample comprised peripheral blood. These receptors were taken from a man between 60 and 70 years old with active COVID-19. Each CDR3 is given with its conserved first and last residue. The D gene is left open where the match is weak. Only some rows state a clone size, as once, few, many or a class for expanded clones.

D	J	V	size	DNA	CDR3
.	TRBJ2-5	TRBV11-2	.	TGTGCCAGCAGCACCTTAGTGGTCGGGGAGACCCAGTACTTC	CASSTLVVGETQYF
TRBD1	TRBJ1-4	TRBV19	.	TGTGCCAGTCAACAGGCAGGGGGCTTATCTGAAAAACTGTTTTTT	CASQQAGGLSEKLFF
TRBD1	TRBJ1-5	TRBV28	.	TGTGCCAGCACCCAAAGGGGGCAGGATCAGCCCCAGCATTTT	CASTQRGQDQPQHF
TRBD1	TRBJ1-2	TRBV4-1	.	TGCGCCAGCAGCCAGCCGGGACAGGGGTTTTCATATGGCTACACCTTC	CASSQPGQGFSYGYTF
TRBD1	TRBJ1-2	TRBV2	once	TGTGCCAGCAGTGAGACAGGGTTCTATGGCTACACCTTC	CASSETGFYGYTF
TRBD2	TRBJ2-1	TRBV27	.	TGTGCCAGCAGCCCTATCTCTAGCGGGAGGACGAATGAGCAGTTCTTC	CASSPISSGRTNEQFF
TRBD2	TRBJ2-7	TRBV6-5	.	TGTGCCAGCAGTTACTCTGGCGGGAGTAACCCCTACGAGCAGTACTTC	CASSYSGGSNPYEQYF
.	TRBJ1-2	TRBV27	.	TGTGCCAGCAGTCCCTCGACAGGAAACTATGGCTACACCTTC	CASSPSTGNYGYTF
TRBD2	TRBJ2-1	TRBV5-5	.	TGTGCCAGCAGCTTCAGACTAGCGGGAGGGGGTGAGCAGTTCTTC	CASSFRLAGGGEQFF
TRBD1	TRBJ2-7	TRBV30	.	TGTGCCTGGAGGAAGGGACAGTGGGACGAGCAGTACTTC	CAWRKGQWDEQYF
.	TRBJ2-7	TRBV6-5	once	TGTGCCAGCACCGACAGCCTCTCCTACGAGCAGTACTTC	CASTDSLSYEQYF
.	TRBJ1-2	TRBV28	few	TGTGCCAGCCTTTCCCCTAACTATGGCTACACCTTC	CASLSPNYGYTF
.	TRBJ2-7	TRBV5-6	.	TGTGCCAGCAGCTTAGGTGGACAGAGGTTCTACGAGCAGTACTTC	CASSLGGQRFYEQYF
.	TRBJ2-7	TRBV19	.	TGTGCCAGTACCAGCGGAGATAACACCTACGAGCAGTACTTC	CASTSGDNTYEQYF
TRBD2	TRBJ2-7	TRBV7-8	.	TGTGCCAGCAGCCTCGGGACTAGCGGGAGGAGATACGAGCAGTACTTC	CASSLGTSGRRYEQYF
.	TRBJ2-7	TRBV10-3	.	TGTGCCATCAGTGAGAAGTCCGCAGGGACTTACGAGCAGTACTTC	CAISEKSAGTYEQYF
.	TRBJ2-1	TRBV5-1	.	TGCGCCAGCAGCCCCCTCGGCGGGATCAATTACAATGAGCAGTTCTTC	CASSPLGGINYNEQFF
TRBD1	TRBJ1-1	TRBV4-2	once	TGTGCCAGCAGCCTCGGACAGGGGAGACCTGAAGCTTTCTTT	CASSLGQGRPEAFF
.	TRBJ1-1	TRBV2	.	TGTGCCAGCAGTGTAGACACTGAAGCTTTCTTT	CASSVDTEAFF
TRBD1	TRBJ2-3	TRBV6-5	.	TGTGCCAGCAGTTCCGGGACAGGGGACACAGATACGCAGTATTTT	CASSSGTGDTDTQYF
.	TRBJ1-3	TRBV4-1	.	TGCGCCAGCAGCCAAGAAACAGCCCTTTCCATCATATATTTT	CASSQETALSIIYF
TRBD1	TRBJ1-1	TRBV4-3	.	TGCGCCAGCAGCCAAGATGTTGGGAACAGGGGGCGTACTGAAGCTTTCTTT	CASSQDVGNRGRTEAFF
.	TRBJ1-1	TRBV20-1	.	TGCAGTGCTAGTCTCCCCAGGTACCCGAACACTGAAGCTTTCTTT	CSASLPRYPNTEAFF
.	TRBJ2-3	TRBV3-1/TRBV3-2	.	TGTGCCAGCAGCCAAGAGAGGGGGGGGAGCACAGATACGCAGTATTTT	CASSQERGGSTDTQYF
.	TRBJ1-1	TRBV14	.	TGTGCCAGCAGCCAAGGGCACCCGAACACTGAAGCTTTCTTT	CASSQGHPNTEAFF
.	TRBJ2-1	TRBV13	.	TGTGCCAGCAGCATAACCGGGGACTACAATGAGCAGTTCTTC	CASSITGDYNEQFF
.	TRBJ2-1	TRBV15	.	TGTGCCACCAGCAGAGATCCGTCTAGCGATGAGCAGTTCTTC	CATSRDPSSDEQFF
TRBD1	TRBJ1-2	TRBV6-4	.	TGTGCCAGCAGTGAGCAGGGGGAAGGGGGCTACACCTTC	CASSEQGEGGYTF
.	TRBJ1-1	TRBV18	.	TGTGCCAGCTCACCTAAAGAGGGGGGGGGCACTGAAGCTTTCTTT	CASSPKEGGGTEAFF